The next 24 T cell receptor beta chains were all read from a single sample in a study of cytomegalovirus exposure and HLA in healthy donors. Use of 60 Vbeta and 13 Jbeta primers characterized the PCR. The assay was immunoSEQ multiplex PCR, and TCRdb's table has in-frame clones only and misses some. Altogether around 100,000 clones are present, approximately 78% being singletons, with the ten largest covering about a fifth. Sequences were obtained from PBMCs. These receptor sequences come from a man in his thirties or forties in good health and CMV-seropositive.

V usage is TRBV11-2 and J usage is TRBJ1-1; D is possibly TRBD1 (6 bases). Germline CDR1 and CDR2: SGHAT and FQNNGV. Trimming pared 3 bases from V and 3 bases from J, leaving 11 bases between. The CDR3 is 14 residues long. The chain's CDR3 is CASSFQGLHTEAFF. The CDR3 DNA is TGTGCCAGCAGCTTCCAGGGGCTCCACACTGAAGCTTTCTTT.

This sequence joins TRBV9 and TRBJ1-3; 7 nucleotides agree with TRBD1. CDR3 length: 13 amino acids. In germline, CDR1 is SGDLS, CDR2 YYNGEE. The trim removed 4 bases at V and 6 bases at J, leaving 4 bases unmatched. Written as DNA, the CDR3 is TGTGCCAGCAGCACAGGGGAAGAAAACACCATATATTTT. Amino acid sequence: CASSTGEENTIYF.

This chain connects TRBV10-1 to TRBJ2-1; 10 bases map to TRBD2. With 5 bases clipped from V and 10 bases from J, the junction kept 8 bases outside the gene matches. This CDR3 has 14 residues. Germline assignment: CDR1 WNHNN and CDR2 SYGVQD (reference sequence). In DNA, the CDR3 is TGCGCCAGCAGTAGTAGCGGGAGGTCCGGGGAGCAGTTCTTC. Amino acids: CASSSSGRSGEQFF.

The chain joins TRBV14 to TRBJ1-1; D unresolved. Trimming cost V 1 base and J 4 bases, with 10 bases left between them. This CDR3 region has 14 residues. Per the germline V gene, CDR1 is SGHDN and CDR2 is FVKESK. CDR3 nucleotide sequence: TGTGCCAGCAGCCAAGTGATGGGGAGCACTGAAGCTTTCTTT. The encoded protein is CASSQVMGSTEAFF. Variable domain in full (rest from reference TRBV14 and TRBJ1-1): EAGVTQFPSHSVIEKGQTVTLRCDPISGHDNLYWYRRVMGKEIKFLLHFVKESKQDESGMPNNRFLAERTGGTYSTLKVQPAELEDSGVYFCASSQVMGSTEAFFGQGTRLTVV.

This sequence joins TRBV6-5 and TRBJ1-2, with D possibly TRBD1 on 6 matching bases. CDR3 length equals 13 residues. V shed 5 bases and J shed 4 bases, with 11 bases lying between them. Germline V gene data show CDR1 as MNHEY and CDR2 as SVGAGI. The CDR3: CASSETGAYGYTF. CDR3 in DNA: TGTGCCAGCAGTGAGACAGGCGCCTATGGCTACACCTTC.

The chain joins TRBV5-6 to TRBJ2-3, with 8 bases aligning to TRBD1. The CDR3 runs to 15 residues. Germline CDR1 SGHDT, CDR2 YYEEEE. V was clipped by 1 base and J by 0 bases; unmatched bases: 1. DNA of the CDR3: TGTGCCAGCAGCTTGCAGGGGGCTAGCACAGATACGCAGTATTTT. Translating gives CASSLQGASTDTQYF.

The rearrangement links TRBV28 to TRBJ2-7; TRBD2 might be the D (6 bases). CDR3 length: 14 residues. Germline V gene lookup returns CDR1 MDHEN and CDR2 SYDVKM. The V gene lost 3 bases and the J gene lost 0 bases, with 9 bases spanning the gap. The CDR3 nucleotides read TGTGCCAGCAGTTTGGCGGGAAGCTCCTACGAGCAGTACGTC. Residues: CASSLAGSSYEQYV.

The rearrangement joins TRBV19 to TRBJ1-1; possibly TRBD1 for D (5 bases). Trimming stripped 3 bases from V and 0 bases from J, with 11 bases between. Germline loops: CDR1 LNHDA, CDR2 SQIVND (reference sequence). This CDR3 spans 15 amino acids. The CDR3 nucleotides are TGTGCCAGTAGTATGAGACAGAACATGAACACTGAAGCTTTCTTT. This gives the protein CASSMRQNMNTEAFF.

Note on this clone: Other nucleotide sequences in the sample specify the same CDR3. The chain carries TRBV28 and TRBJ1-1, with D unclear. The CDR3 runs to 12 residues. In germline, CDR1 is MDHEN, CDR2 SYDVKM. The germline V and J ends were trimmed by 5 bases and 4 bases, with 8 bases remaining between them. The CDR3 nucleotides are TGTGCCAGCAGTCCCCCCCTCACTGAAGCTTTCTTT. Translation gives CASSPPLTEAFF.

This chain joins TRBV2 and TRBJ2-7, with TRBD2 matching over 14 bases. Germline lookup yields CDR1 SNHLY and CDR2 FYNNEI. This CDR3 spans 13 amino acids. The V and J ends lost 6 bases and 9 bases, in that order; junction bases with no gene match: 4. The CDR3 nucleotides are TGTGCCAGCAGGGGACTAGCGGGGGTCGGGCAGTACTTC. Residues: CASRGLAGVGQYF.

The V call is TRBV27, the J call TRBJ2-3; 13 positions agree with TRBD2. The CDR3 consists of 16 residues. V shed 5 bases and J 3 bases; nucleotides not matched to a gene: 5. Germline V gene data show CDR1 as MNHEY and CDR2 as SMNVEV (reference sequence). CDR3 residues: CASSLTSGGVTDTQYF. The CDR3 DNA is TGTGCCAGCAGTCTCACTAGCGGGGGGGTGACAGATACGCAGTATTTT.

This clone was counted a single time. This chain uses TRBV7-9 with TRBJ2-5, with TRBD2 matching 7 bases. J gave up 2 bases and V 1 base, and 10 bases lay outside the gene matches. The CDR3 totals 17 residues. The germline CDR1 and CDR2 sequences are SEHNR and FQNEAQ (reference sequence). The CDR3 DNA is TGTGCCAGCAGCTTAGGGGCCTGGCTAGCGGATCAAGAGACCCAGTACTTC. Translated: CASSLGAWLADQETQYF.

V gene TRBV7-8 combines with J gene TRBJ1-5; 11 positions match TRBD1. This CDR3 comprises 16 residues. Looked up from germline, CDR1 is SGHVS and CDR2 is FQNEAQ. V was pared by 0 bases and J by 6 bases, with 4 bases of the junction left unmatched. The CDR3 spells CASSLADRGLSQPQHF. DNA of the CDR3: TGTGCCAGCAGCTTAGCGGACAGGGGGCTGTCTCAGCCCCAGCATTTT.

The CDR3 DNA sequence: TGTGCCAGCAGCTACACAGGGGTCGGTAATTCACCCCTCCACTTT. Protein product: CASSYTGVGNSPLHF. The rearrangement uses TRBV7-2 and TRBJ1-6, with 7 positions matching TRBD1. J was trimmed by 6 bases and V by 4 bases; bases with no gene match: 6. CDR1 SGHTA and CDR2 FQGNSA come from the germline V gene. This CDR3 has 15 residues.

The chain uses TRBV15 and TRBJ2-1, with 16 bases lining up with TRBD2. Per the germline V gene, CDR1 is LNHNV and CDR2 is YYDKDF (reference sequence). The V gene end was trimmed by 1 base and the J gene end by 10 bases; junction bases not matched to a gene: 1. CDR3 length: 15 amino acids. The CDR3 protein is CATSRAGLAGGEQFF. The DNA for the CDR3 is TGTGCCACCAGCAGAGCGGGACTAGCGGGGGGGGAGCAGTTCTTC.

The chain uses TRBV19 and TRBJ1-2; perhaps TRBD1 as D (5 bases). The CDR3 extends over 15 amino acids. Trimming pared 6 bases from V and 0 bases from J, leaving 14 bases between. Germline V gene lookup returns CDR1 LNHDA and CDR2 SQIVND (reference sequence). The CDR3: CASSLQGEPNYGYTF. CDR3 nucleotide sequence: TGTGCCAGTAGCCTTCAGGGCGAACCTAACTATGGCTACACCTTC.

This clone was counted between two and nine times. The chain combines TRBV5-1 with TRBJ2-3; 7 bases map to TRBD1. The CDR3 contains 14 residues. Trimming took 4 bases from V and 3 from J; bases not matched to a gene: 5. In germline, CDR1 is SGHRS, CDR2 YFSETQ. CDR3 in DNA: TGCGCCAGCAGCCGCGACAGGGTTACAGATACGCAGTATTTT. The encoded protein is CASSRDRVTDTQYF.

In this sample, this clone turned up once. The chain uses TRBV28 and TRBJ1-1; 7 bases align to TRBD1. The germline gives CDR1 MDHEN, CDR2 SYDVKM. The CDR3 runs to 13 residues. V shed 8 bases, J shed 5 bases, and the junction held 8 bases outside the gene matches. The CDR3 region has the DNA TGTGCCAGCGCCAGGGGGTTGAGGACTGAAGCTTTCTTT. This encodes CASARGLRTEAFF.

This chain joins TRBV20-1 and TRBJ2-7, with a weak D call TRBD2 (5 bases). V lost 5 bases and J 3 bases, leaving 8 bases between the germline ends. This CDR3 has 11 amino acids. The germline CDR1 and CDR2 sequences are DFQATT and SNEGSKA (reference sequence). The CDR3 nucleotides are TGCAGTGCTCCCGGGGTCTACGAGCAGTACTTC. It yields the protein CSAPGVYEQYF.

The rearrangement uses TRBV10-3 and TRBJ2-5; 11 nucleotides agree with TRBD2. Trimming at V came to 0 bases and at J to 1 base, leaving 4 bases not matched to a gene. Germline V CDR1 and CDR2: ENHRY, SYGVKD. CDR3 length: 17 amino acids. CDR3 loop: CAISESVGLAVQETQYF. The CDR3, as DNA: TGTGCCATCAGTGAGTCGGTGGGACTAGCGGTCCAAGAGACCCAGTACTTC.

V and J are TRBV7-9 and TRBJ2-5, with D hard to call. In germline, CDR1 is SEHNR, CDR2 FQNEAQ (reference sequence). The CDR3 loop spans 12 amino acids. Trimming removed 1 base from V and 7 bases from J, with 7 bases in between. The CDR3 region has the DNA TGTGCCAGCAGCTTAGATCCTTGGACCCAGTACTTC. As protein: CASSLDPWTQYF.

This chain uses TRBV2 with TRBJ2-7, with TRBD2 as a possible D gene (5 bases). Trimming took off 5 bases at V and 4 bases at J, with 12 bases between the two ends. Germline CDR1 SNHLY, CDR2 FYNNEI. The CDR3 is 13 amino acids. The CDR3 nucleotides are TGTGCCAGCAGTCCGGGGAGTACTTACGAGCAGTACGTC. The encoded protein is CASSPGSTYEQYV.

The V gene is TRBV5-1, the J gene TRBJ1-5; the D gene is possibly TRBD1 (5 bases). The CDR3 runs to 18 residues. The germline V gene has CDR1 SGHRS and CDR2 YFSETQ. Deletions cut 4 bases from V and 0 bases from J, with 20 bases between. The CDR3 nucleotides read TGCGCCAGCAGCCCGGGGGAGACAGCCTTTTATAGCAATCAGCCCCAGCATTTT. This codes for CASSPGETAFYSNQPQHF.

V and J are TRBV7-2 and TRBJ1-5; D not certain. V lost 2 bases and J 7 bases, leaving 9 bases between the germline ends. Germline V gene sequence: CDR1 SGHTA, CDR2 FQGNSA. CDR3 length: 13 residues. The CDR3, as DNA: TGTGCCAGCAGCTTACTTCGACAACAGCCCCAGCATTTT. Translation gives CASSLLRQQPQHF.